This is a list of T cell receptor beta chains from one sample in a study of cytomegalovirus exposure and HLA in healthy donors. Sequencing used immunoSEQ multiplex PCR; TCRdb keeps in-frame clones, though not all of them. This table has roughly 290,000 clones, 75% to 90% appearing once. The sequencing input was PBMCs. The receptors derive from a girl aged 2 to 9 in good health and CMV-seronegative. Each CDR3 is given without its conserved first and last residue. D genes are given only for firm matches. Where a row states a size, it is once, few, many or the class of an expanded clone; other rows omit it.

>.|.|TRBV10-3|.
AISEGNRAYEQY
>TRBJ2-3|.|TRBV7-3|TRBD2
ASSRSGRGMDTQY
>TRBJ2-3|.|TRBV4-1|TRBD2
ASSLSHKAGGTQY
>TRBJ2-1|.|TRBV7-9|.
SSSFGIHSYSEQF
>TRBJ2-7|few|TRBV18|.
ASSPRGDTYEQY
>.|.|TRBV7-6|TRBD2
ASSPGTSGYEQY
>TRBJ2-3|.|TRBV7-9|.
ASSSNGPTTDTQY
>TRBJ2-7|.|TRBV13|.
ASSLTGSAYEQY
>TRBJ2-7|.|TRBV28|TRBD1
ASSQPGTAEYEQY
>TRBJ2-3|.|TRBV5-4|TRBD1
ASSPGTGRLTDTQY
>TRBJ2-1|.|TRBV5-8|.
ASSPTGFSYNEQF
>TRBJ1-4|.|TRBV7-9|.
ASTPSTGTFEKLF
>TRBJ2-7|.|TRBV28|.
ASTGSGFYEQY
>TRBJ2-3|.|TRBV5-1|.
ASSLGQVRTDTQY
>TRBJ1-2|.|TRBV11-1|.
ASSLASGALHGYT
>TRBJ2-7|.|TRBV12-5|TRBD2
ASGPGLAGVYEQY
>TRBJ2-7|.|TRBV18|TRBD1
ASSPTRDSNEQY
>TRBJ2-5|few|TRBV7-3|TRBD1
ASSFHHTGQGGETQY
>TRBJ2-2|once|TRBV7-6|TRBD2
ASSLALAGTGELF
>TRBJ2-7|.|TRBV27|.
ASSLQVNYEQY
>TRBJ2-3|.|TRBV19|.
ASSGQAPDTQY
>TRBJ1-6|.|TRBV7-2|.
ASSLVAPYVRDSPLH
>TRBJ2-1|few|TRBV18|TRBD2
ASSSRRGSSYNEQF
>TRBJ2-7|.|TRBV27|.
ASSLDRTAYEQY
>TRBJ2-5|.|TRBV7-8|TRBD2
ASSLAARGQY
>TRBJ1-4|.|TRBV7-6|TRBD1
ASSLVVDRGREKLF
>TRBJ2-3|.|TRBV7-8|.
ASLPRLPAAPSTDTQY
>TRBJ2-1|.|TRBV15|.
ATSRDPETNEQF
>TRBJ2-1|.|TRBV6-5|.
ASSSASLNEQF